Listed below are T cell receptor beta chains from one sample, sequenced in a study of cytomegalovirus exposure and HLA in healthy donors. Sequencing used immunoSEQ multiplex PCR; TCRdb keeps in-frame clones, though not all of them. Found here are around 100,000 clones, 65% to 80% of them singletons; the top ten hold around 3%. Sequencing was carried out using PBMCs. These receptors all come from a woman aged 40 to 50 in good health and CMV-seronegative. Both conserved end residues are part of each CDR3. Fields, in order: CDR3 protein, CDR3 DNA, V gene, J gene, D gene, clone size. D genes are given only for firm matches. The size of a clone is reported for some rows only, either as once, few or many, or as a class for expanded clones.

CDR3aa: CASSLLGANTEAFF
CDR3nt: TGTGCCAGCAGTTTACTGGGGGCCAACACTGAAGCTTTCTTT
v_gene: TRBV28
j_gene: TRBJ1-1
d_gene: NA
abundance: few

CDR3aa: CASSDTGTGRYTDTQYF
CDR3nt: TGTGCCAGCAGTGACACCGGGACAGGGCGATACACAGATACGCAGTATTTT
v_gene: TRBV25-1
j_gene: TRBJ2-3
d_gene: TRBD1
abundance: NA

CDR3aa: CAWSTGSFGNTIYF
CDR3nt: TGTGCCTGGTCGACAGGGTCTTTCGGAAACACCATATATTTT
v_gene: TRBV30
j_gene: TRBJ1-3
d_gene: TRBD1
abundance: NA

CDR3aa: CASSLWQGAGEQYF
CDR3nt: TGTGCCAGCAGCTTGTGGCAGGGGGCTGGCGAGCAGTACTTC
v_gene: TRBV5-5
j_gene: TRBJ2-7
d_gene: TRBD1
abundance: NA

CDR3aa: CASSPRSGGGTEAFF
CDR3nt: TGTGCCAGCTCACCACGGTCGGGGGGCGGCACTGAAGCTTTCTTT
v_gene: TRBV18
j_gene: TRBJ1-1
d_gene: NA
abundance: NA

CDR3aa: CASSGGLSYNSPLHF
CDR3nt: TGTGCCAGCAGTGGTGGACTTTCCTATAATTCACCCCTCCACTTT
v_gene: TRBV25-1
j_gene: TRBJ1-6
d_gene: NA
abundance: few

CDR3aa: CAWMRRWTGAYEQYF
CDR3nt: TGTGCCTGGATGCGTAGGTGGACAGGGGCCTACGAGCAGTACTTC
v_gene: TRBV30
j_gene: TRBJ2-7
d_gene: TRBD1
abundance: few

CDR3aa: CASSQDRGQGSETQYF
CDR3nt: TGCGCCAGCAGCCAAGATAGGGGACAGGGGTCAGAGACCCAGTACTTC
v_gene: TRBV4-1
j_gene: TRBJ2-5
d_gene: TRBD1
abundance: NA

CDR3aa: CASSLSGGLDTQYF
CDR3nt: TGTGCCAGCAGCTTATCCGGGGGGTTGGATACGCAGTATTTT
v_gene: TRBV7-2
j_gene: TRBJ2-3
d_gene: TRBD2
abundance: NA

CDR3aa: CASSYRDRTVYEQYF
CDR3nt: TGTGCCAGCAGTTACCGGGACAGGACGGTCTACGAGCAGTACTTC
v_gene: TRBV5-5
j_gene: TRBJ2-7
d_gene: TRBD1
abundance: NA

CDR3aa: CASSYTPSGSADTQYF
CDR3nt: TGTGCCAGCAGTTATACCCCATCCGGGAGCGCAGATACGCAGTATTTT
v_gene: TRBV6-6
j_gene: TRBJ2-3
d_gene: NA
abundance: NA

CDR3aa: CASSEILNMNTEAFF
CDR3nt: TGTGCCAGCAGTGAAATTCTCAACATGAACACTGAAGCTTTCTTT
v_gene: TRBV2
j_gene: TRBJ1-1
d_gene: NA
abundance: NA

CDR3aa: CASSLPLAGGDRSYEQYF
CDR3nt: TGCGCCAGCAGCTTGCCTCTAGCGGGAGGGGATCGGTCCTACGAGCAGTACTTC
v_gene: TRBV5-1
j_gene: TRBJ2-7
d_gene: TRBD2
abundance: NA

CDR3aa: CASSYAGISYEQYF
CDR3nt: TGTGCCAGCAGTTATGCCGGGATCTCCTACGAGCAGTACTTC
v_gene: TRBV6-5
j_gene: TRBJ2-7
d_gene: NA
abundance: NA

CDR3aa: CASRETGMNTEAFF
CDR3nt: TGTGCCAGCAGGGAAACAGGTATGAACACTGAAGCTTTCTTT
v_gene: TRBV28
j_gene: TRBJ1-1
d_gene: NA
abundance: once

CDR3aa: CAISELQGNTEAFF
CDR3nt: TGTGCCATCAGTGAACTACAGGGGAACACTGAAGCTTTCTTT
v_gene: TRBV10-3
j_gene: TRBJ1-1
d_gene: NA
abundance: once

CDR3aa: CASSPQQGAGNTIYF
CDR3nt: TGCGCCAGCAGCCCTCAACAGGGCGCGGGAAACACCATATATTTT
v_gene: TRBV4-3
j_gene: TRBJ1-3
d_gene: NA
abundance: NA

CDR3aa: CASSPTHWEYTEAFF
CDR3nt: TGTGCCAGCTCACCCACACACTGGGAGTACACTGAAGCTTTCTTT
v_gene: TRBV18
j_gene: TRBJ1-1
d_gene: NA
abundance: NA

CDR3aa: CASSLGGGGQTNTGELFF
CDR3nt: TGCGCCAGCAGCTTGGGTGGCGGGGGGCAGACGAACACCGGGGAGCTGTTTTTT
v_gene: TRBV5-1
j_gene: TRBJ2-2
d_gene: TRBD2
abundance: few

CDR3aa: CATSRDRYYEQYF
CDR3nt: TGTGCCACCAGCAGAGATCGGTACTACGAGCAGTACTTC
v_gene: TRBV15
j_gene: TRBJ2-7
d_gene: NA
abundance: NA

CDR3aa: CASSLAGLDSGNTIYF
CDR3nt: TGCGCCAGCAGCTTGGCCGGACTCGACTCTGGAAACACCATATATTTT
v_gene: TRBV5-1
j_gene: TRBJ1-3
d_gene: NA
abundance: NA

CDR3aa: CAWTGTGFYEQYF
CDR3nt: TGTGCCTGGACCGGGACAGGATTCTACGAGCAGTACTTC
v_gene: TRBV30
j_gene: TRBJ2-7
d_gene: TRBD1
abundance: NA

CDR3aa: CASRLFSGIVLEAFF
CDR3nt: TGCGCCAGCAGATTGTTTTCGGGGATTGTCCTTGAAGCTTTCTTT
v_gene: TRBV5-1
j_gene: TRBJ1-1
d_gene: NA
abundance: NA

CDR3aa: CASSPRAGEGHNEQFF
CDR3nt: TGCGCCAGCAGCCCAAGAGCGGGGGAGGGGCACAATGAGCAGTTCTTC
v_gene: TRBV4-3
j_gene: TRBJ2-1
d_gene: TRBD2
abundance: NA

CDR3aa: CASSSIQGGEQYF
CDR3nt: TGTGCCAGCAGCTCGATACAGGGGGGCGAGCAGTACTTC
v_gene: TRBV7-6
j_gene: TRBJ2-7
d_gene: TRBD1
abundance: few

CDR3aa: CASSRQGHQETQYF
CDR3nt: TGTGCCAGCTCTCGGCAGGGTCACCAAGAGACCCAGTACTTC
v_gene: TRBV6-1
j_gene: TRBJ2-5
d_gene: NA
abundance: NA

CDR3aa: CASSRQGATVNTEAFF
CDR3nt: TGTGCCAGTAGCCGACAGGGGGCAACGGTGAACACTGAAGCTTTCTTT
v_gene: TRBV19
j_gene: TRBJ1-1
d_gene: TRBD1
abundance: NA

CDR3aa: CASGREAYSPLHF
CDR3nt: TGTGCCAGCGGGAGGGAGGCATATTCACCCCTCCACTTT
v_gene: TRBV6-5
j_gene: TRBJ1-6
d_gene: NA
abundance: NA

CDR3aa: CASRDRTYRPSTDTQYF
CDR3nt: TGTGCCAGCCGGGACAGAACTTACCGCCCTAGCACAGATACGCAGTATTTT
v_gene: TRBV27
j_gene: TRBJ2-3
d_gene: TRBD1
abundance: NA

CDR3aa: CASSSRESSYNEQFF
CDR3nt: TGTGCCAGCAGCTCGAGAGAGAGCTCCTACAATGAGCAGTTCTTC
v_gene: TRBV11-3
j_gene: TRBJ2-1
d_gene: NA
abundance: few

CDR3aa: CASSLTGVSTDTQYF
CDR3nt: TGTGCCAGCAGCTTGACAGGGGTTAGCACAGATACGCAGTATTTT
v_gene: TRBV7-2
j_gene: TRBJ2-3
d_gene: TRBD1
abundance: NA

CDR3aa: CASSLYPGQEDSPLHF
CDR3nt: TGTGCCAGCAGCTTATACCCGGGACAGGAGGATTCACCCCTCCACTTT
v_gene: TRBV7-9
j_gene: TRBJ1-6
d_gene: TRBD1
abundance: NA

CDR3aa: CASSARTGEGEQFF
CDR3nt: TGTGCCAGCAGCGCACGGACAGGGGAGGGTGAGCAGTTCTTC
v_gene: TRBV9
j_gene: TRBJ2-1
d_gene: TRBD1
abundance: NA

CDR3aa: CASSPDRGPGYTF
CDR3nt: TGTGCCAGCAGCCCGGACAGGGGGCCTGGCTACACCTTC
v_gene: TRBV28
j_gene: TRBJ1-2
d_gene: TRBD1
abundance: NA

CDR3aa: CASSSARGQETQYF
CDR3nt: TGTGCCAGCAGCTCGGCTAGGGGACAAGAGACCCAGTACTTC
v_gene: TRBV5-4
j_gene: TRBJ2-5
d_gene: NA
abundance: once

CDR3aa: CASRSSWERNQPQHF
CDR3nt: TGCGCCAGCAGGAGCTCGTGGGAGAGGAATCAGCCCCAGCATTTT
v_gene: TRBV5-1
j_gene: TRBJ1-5
d_gene: NA
abundance: NA

CDR3aa: CAWNPGSGNTIYF
CDR3nt: TGTGCCTGGAATCCAGGGTCCGGAAACACCATATATTTT
v_gene: TRBV30
j_gene: TRBJ1-3
d_gene: NA
abundance: NA

CDR3aa: CASSPGLLGNEQFF
CDR3nt: TGCGCCAGCAGCCCCGGACTCCTCGGCAATGAGCAGTTCTTC
v_gene: TRBV4-1
j_gene: TRBJ2-1
d_gene: NA
abundance: NA

CDR3aa: CASSSSRGNTIYF
CDR3nt: TGTGCCAGCAGTTCCTCCCGGGGAAACACCATATATTTT
v_gene: TRBV28
j_gene: TRBJ1-3
d_gene: NA
abundance: once

CDR3aa: CASTRSGGTNYGYTF
CDR3nt: TGTGCCAGCACCCGATCCGGGGGTACAAACTATGGCTACACCTTC
v_gene: TRBV28
j_gene: TRBJ1-2
d_gene: NA
abundance: NA

CDR3aa: CASSAIPGQGQPQHF
CDR3nt: TGCGCCAGCAGCGCCATCCCAGGACAGGGACAGCCCCAGCATTTT
v_gene: TRBV5-1
j_gene: TRBJ1-5
d_gene: TRBD1
abundance: NA

CDR3aa: CASSIGRGNYGYTF
CDR3nt: TGTGCCAGTAGTATCGGTCGGGGAAACTATGGCTACACCTTC
v_gene: TRBV19
j_gene: TRBJ1-2
d_gene: NA
abundance: once

CDR3aa: CASKLSLIHNSPLHF
CDR3nt: TGTGCCAGCAAATTATCCCTTATCCATAATTCACCCCTCCACTTT
v_gene: TRBV7-2
j_gene: TRBJ1-6
d_gene: NA
abundance: NA

CDR3aa: CASSPPSGGAPDTQYF
CDR3nt: TGTGCCAGCAGCCCCCCTAGCGGGGGGGCCCCAGATACGCAGTATTTT
v_gene: TRBV7-2
j_gene: TRBJ2-3
d_gene: TRBD2
abundance: NA

CDR3aa: CATAPSSYEQYF
CDR3nt: TGTGCCACCGCCCCTAGCTCCTACGAGCAGTACTTC
v_gene: TRBV10-3
j_gene: TRBJ2-7
d_gene: NA
abundance: NA

CDR3aa: CASSLLAGEDTGELFF
CDR3nt: TGTGCCAGCAGCCTCTTAGCGGGAGAGGATACCGGGGAGCTGTTTTTT
v_gene: TRBV7-8
j_gene: TRBJ2-2
d_gene: TRBD2
abundance: NA

CDR3aa: CASSPLGLALRGADTQYF
CDR3nt: TGTGCCAGCTCACCACTCGGACTAGCGCTCAGGGGAGCAGATACGCAGTATTTT
v_gene: TRBV18
j_gene: TRBJ2-3
d_gene: TRBD2
abundance: NA

CDR3aa: CASSGATGTPSTDTQYF
CDR3nt: TGTGCCAGCAGCGGAGCCACCGGGACACCCAGCACAGATACGCAGTATTTT
v_gene: TRBV9
j_gene: TRBJ2-3
d_gene: NA
abundance: NA

CDR3aa: CASSSGRGGHYNEQFF
CDR3nt: TGTGCCAGCAGCTCCGGGAGGGGGGGCCACTACAATGAGCAGTTCTTC
v_gene: TRBV7-9
j_gene: TRBJ2-1
d_gene: TRBD2
abundance: NA

CDR3aa: CASSLSSGGKPYEQYF
CDR3nt: TGTGCCAGCAGTTTGAGTAGCGGGGGTAAACCCTACGAGCAGTACTTC
v_gene: TRBV27
j_gene: TRBJ2-7
d_gene: TRBD2
abundance: NA

CDR3aa: CAGQGGGDEQFF
CDR3nt: TGTGCCGGACAGGGTGGGGGGGATGAGCAGTTCTTC
v_gene: TRBV30
j_gene: TRBJ2-1
d_gene: NA
abundance: NA